The 9 T cell receptor beta chains below come from one sample, sequenced in a study of T cell clones after liver transplantation. Method: immunoSEQ multiplex PCR; TCRdb's copy keeps in-frame clones and lacks some. The table has fewer than 50,000 clones, approximately 86% seen once; the top ten hold more than 2%. Specimen: CD4+ T cells from blood, collected 24 months after liver transplant. These TCRs come from a human patient who received a liver transplant. Certain T cells may be donor cells from the graft.

V usage is TRBV19 and J usage is TRBJ2-7; D is ambiguous. V dropped 2 bases and J dropped 1 base, with 9 bases sitting between them. In germline, CDR1 is LNHDA, CDR2 SQIVND (reference sequence). This CDR3 has 14 amino acids. The CDR3 DNA reads as TGTGCCAGTAGTATAAGGGCCGATTCCTACGAGCAGTACTTC. This sequence encodes CASSIRADSYEQYF. The full variable domain, its missing parts supplied by reference TRBV19 and TRBJ2-7, is DGGITQSPKYLFRKEGQNVTLSCEQNLNHDAMYWYRQDPGQGLRLIYYSQIVNDFQKGDIAEGYSVSREKKESFPLTVTSAQKNPTAFYLCASSIRADSYEQYFGPGTRLTVT.

The chain combines TRBV4-1 with TRBJ1-2; D is unresolved. Trimming pared 2 bases from V and 3 bases from J, leaving 16 bases between. The germline V gene has CDR1 MGHRA and CDR2 YSYEKL. CDR3 length: 16 residues. In DNA form, the CDR3 reads TGCGCCAGCAGCCAAACTGCCGGGGAGGGATACTATGGCTACACCTTC. It encodes CASSQTAGEGYYGYTF.

V and J are TRBV28 and TRBJ2-7, with no clear D. Germline lookup yields CDR1 MDHEN and CDR2 SYDVKM. Between the trimmed V and J ends, which lost 5 bases and 6 bases, there was a span of 11 bases. The CDR3 contains 12 residues. CDR3 sequence reads: CASSLGIGEQYF. DNA of the CDR3: TGTGCCAGCAGTCTAGGAATTGGCGAGCAGTACTTC.

The rearrangement uses TRBV5-1 and TRBJ2-5, with TRBD2 matching 12 bases. The CDR3 covers 16 residues. Trimming took 2 bases from V and 1 from J; bases not matched to a gene: 3. Germline CDR1 is SGHRS and CDR2 is YFSETQ. CDR3 residues: CASSFLAGGAQETQYF. The CDR3 nucleotides read TGCGCCAGCAGCTTTCTAGCGGGAGGGGCCCAAGAGACCCAGTACTTC.

This clone was detected once. The chain is built from TRBV5-6 and TRBJ2-7; tentative D call: TRBD2 (5 bases). V was cut by 2 bases and J by 0 bases, with 15 bases left in between. The germline CDR1 and CDR2 sequences are SGHDT and YYEEEE. This CDR3 has 16 residues. The CDR3 DNA reads as TGTGCCAGCAGCTTATTGAGCGGCCGGTCCTCCTACGAGCAGTACTTC. It translates to CASSLLSGRSSYEQYF. The full variable domain, in which reference TRBV5-6 and TRBJ2-7 provide the parts outside the CDR3, is DAGVTQSPTHLIKTRGQQVTLRCSPKSGHDTVSWYQQALGQGPQFIFQYYEEEERQRGNFPDRFSGHQFPNYSSELNVNALLLGDSALYLCASSLLSGRSSYEQYFGPGTRLTVT.

The chain combines TRBV2 with TRBJ1-2; 7 positions agree with TRBD1. Germline V gives CDR1 SNHLY, CDR2 FYNNEI. Trimming cost V 8 bases and J 7 bases; bases outside gene matches: 7. CDR3 length: 12 residues. The CDR3 DNA sequence: TGTGCCAGCGTACAGGGGTTAGGTGGCTACACCTTC. It translates to CASVQGLGGYTF.

J is TRBJ2-5 and V is TRBV5-4; D may be TRBD2 (5 bases). Per germline, CDR1 SGHNT and CDR2 YYREEE (reference sequence). The CDR3 is made up of 13 amino acids. V shed 6 bases and J shed 2 bases, with 11 bases lying between them. This CDR3 reads CASNVGSQETQYF. CDR3 in DNA: TGTGCCAGCAACGTAGGGAGTCAAGAGACCCAGTACTTC.

The chain uses TRBV18 and TRBJ1-1, with a tentative D call TRBD1 (6 bases). The CDR3 has 16 amino acids. V lost 2 bases to trimming and J lost 0 bases, with 13 bases between them. The V gene's germline CDR1 is KGHSH and CDR2 LQKENI. CDR3 nucleotide sequence: TGTGCCAGCTCACCAGGGGGCTGGAGAGTGAACACTGAAGCTTTCTTT. As protein: CASSPGGWRVNTEAFF.

This clone was found once. V is TRBV4-1 and J is TRBJ1-1, with D uncertain. The CDR3 length is 14 residues. V dropped 0 bases and J dropped 5 bases, with 10 bases sitting between them. Germline CDR1 MGHRA, CDR2 YSYEKL. CDR3 sequence (DNA): TGCGCCAGCAGCCAAGAAGGTCTGCGTACTGAAGCTTTCTTT. As protein: CASSQEGLRTEAFF.